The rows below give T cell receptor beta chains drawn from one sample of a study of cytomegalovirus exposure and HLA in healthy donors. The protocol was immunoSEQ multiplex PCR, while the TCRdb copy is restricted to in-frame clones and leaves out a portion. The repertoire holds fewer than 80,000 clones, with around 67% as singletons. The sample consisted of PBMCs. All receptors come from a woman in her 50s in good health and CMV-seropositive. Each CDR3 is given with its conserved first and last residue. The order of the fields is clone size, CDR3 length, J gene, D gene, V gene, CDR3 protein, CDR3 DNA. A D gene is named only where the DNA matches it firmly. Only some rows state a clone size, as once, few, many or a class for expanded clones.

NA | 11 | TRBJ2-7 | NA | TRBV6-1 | CASSVHYEQYF | TGTGCCAGCAGTGTCCACTACGAGCAGTACTTC
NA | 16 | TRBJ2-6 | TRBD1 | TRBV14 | CASSPRDRGWANVLTF | TGTGCCAGCAGCCCGAGGGACAGGGGTTGGGCCAACGTCCTGACTTTC
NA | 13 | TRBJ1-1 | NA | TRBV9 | CASSPRLNTEAFF | TGTGCCAGCAGCCCCCGTCTGAACACTGAAGCTTTCTTT
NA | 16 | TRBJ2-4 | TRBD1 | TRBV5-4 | CASSPGQPPAKNIQYF | TGTGCCAGCAGCCCGGGACAGCCCCCCGCTAAAAACATTCAGTACTTC
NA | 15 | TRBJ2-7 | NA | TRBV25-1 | CASSDSKWYSYEQYF | TGTGCCAGCAGCGATAGTAAGTGGTACTCGTACGAGCAGTACTTC
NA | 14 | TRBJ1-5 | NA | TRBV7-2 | CASSRGSSNQPQHF | TGTGCCAGCAGCCGTGGTAGTAGCAATCAGCCCCAGCATTTT
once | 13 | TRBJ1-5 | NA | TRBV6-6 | CASSYEGYQPQHF | TGTGCCAGCAGTTACGAGGGTTATCAGCCCCAGCATTTT
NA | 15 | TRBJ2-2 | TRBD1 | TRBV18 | CASSRTGVGTGELFF | TGTGCCAGCTCACGGACAGGGGTAGGCACCGGGGAGCTGTTTTTT
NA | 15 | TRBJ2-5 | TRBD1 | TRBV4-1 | CASSSFRTGGETQYF | TGCGCCAGCAGCTCTTTTAGGACAGGGGGAGAGACCCAGTACTTC
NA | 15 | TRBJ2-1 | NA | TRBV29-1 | CSVSLDRISYNEQFF | TGCAGCGTGTCCCTGGACAGAATCTCCTACAATGAGCAGTTCTTC
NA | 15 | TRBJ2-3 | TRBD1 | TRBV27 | CASSGQGARRYTQYF | TGTGCCAGCAGTGGACAGGGGGCGCGAAGGTATACGCAGTATTTT
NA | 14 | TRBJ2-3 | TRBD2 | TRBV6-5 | CASRPGGASDTQYF | TGTGCCAGCAGACCCGGGGGGGCCTCCGATACGCAGTATTTT
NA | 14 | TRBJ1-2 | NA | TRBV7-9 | CASSAEGWVMGYTF | TGTGCCAGCAGCGCCGAGGGCTGGGTTATGGGCTACACCTTC
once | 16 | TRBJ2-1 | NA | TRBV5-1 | CASSLIRGSTYNEQFF | TGCGCCAGCAGCTTGATTCGGGGGTCTACCTACAATGAGCAGTTCTTC
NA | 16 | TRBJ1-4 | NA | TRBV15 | CATSRDHSPSNEKLFF | TGTGCCACCAGCAGAGATCACAGCCCATCTAATGAAAAACTGTTTTTT
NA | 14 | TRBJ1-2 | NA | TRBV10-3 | CAISEIEANYGYTF | TGTGCCATCAGTGAGATAGAGGCGAACTATGGCTACACCTTC